These 20 T cell receptor beta chains were sequenced from one sample in a study of molecular identifiers for immune sequencing clone quantification. TCRdb re-derived calls from the PCR reads in MiXCR, one entry per CDR3 protein. The sample contains tens of thousands of distinct CDR3 sequences, around 20% of which appear only once. Specimen: naive CD8+ T cells from blood, with Jurkat cell RNA spiked in. The sample's subset: FACS-sorted CD8+CD4-CCR7+CD45RA+ naive T cells. These receptors came from a human donor in good health. Some libraries in this study had Jurkat cell RNA spiked in.

As concerns this clonotype: This may be a read error: a much more frequent sequence differs by one nucleotide. The gene calls are TRBV12-3 or TRBV12-4 and TRBJ1-1; D call uncertain. Trimming shortened V by 11 bases and J by 4 bases, and 17 bases separated the two germline ends. The CDR3 runs 13 residues. The CDR3 nucleotides read TGTGCCTCTAAGGTAGTGGGCGTCACTGAAGCTTTCTTT. This translates into CASKVVGVTEAFF.

The sample holds many counts of this clonotype. J is TRBJ2-7 and V is TRBV4-2; 7 bases agree with TRBD2. Germline V CDR1 and CDR2: LGHNA, YNFKEQ. After removal of 1 base from V and 2 bases from J, the junction contained 5 bases not matched to a gene. The CDR3 runs 15 residues. In DNA, the CDR3 is TGTGCCAGCAGCCAAGCTAGCGGAGGGGCCTACGAGCAGTACTTC. Protein sequence: CASSQASGGAYEQYF.

This clonotype was seen only once. A much larger clone is a single base away; this may be a read error. The chain links TRBV12-3 or TRBV12-4 to TRBJ1-2; 7 nucleotides line up with TRBD1. J was trimmed by 3 bases and V by 6 bases; bases with no gene match: 10. The CDR3 consists of 15 residues. The CDR3 loop reads CASRSAGGLDYGYTF. For the CDR3, the DNA is TGTGCCAGCAGGTCGGCAGGGGGATTGGACTATGGCTACACCTTC.

As regards this clonotype: A much larger clone differs by one base, so this may be a read error. The chain links TRBV5-1 to TRBJ2-7, with TRBD1 matching 7 bases. The V gene end was trimmed by 4 bases and the J gene end by 2 bases; junction bases not matched to a gene: 9. Germline V gene lookup returns CDR1 SGHRS and CDR2 YFSETQ. This CDR3 has 15 residues. CDR3 in amino acids: CASSNRGQSPYEQYF. As DNA, the CDR3 is TGCGCCAGCAGCAACAGGGGTCAGAGCCCCTACGAGCAGTACTTC.

This clonotype was counted at least ten times. J is TRBJ2-7 and V is TRBV7-9, with D possibly TRBD2 on 6 matching bases. In germline, CDR1 is SEHNR, CDR2 FQNEAQ (reference sequence). The germline V and J ends were trimmed by 4 bases and 3 bases, with 19 bases remaining between them. The CDR3 extends over 16 amino acids. The CDR3 is CASSSALGTGDYEQYF. Written as DNA, the CDR3 is TGTGCCAGCAGCTCGGCCCTTGGGACGGGGGACTACGAGCAGTACTTC.

In its sample, this clonotype was seen many times. The genes are TRBV5-4 and TRBJ2-3; 9 bases agree with TRBD2. The V gene end was trimmed by 1 base and the J gene end by 2 bases; junction bases not matched to a gene: 11. CDR1 and CDR2 from the germline V gene are SGHNT and YYREEE (reference sequence). This CDR3 comprises 18 residues. The CDR3 loop reads CASSLFSGSSSFTDTQYF. For the CDR3, the DNA is TGTGCCAGCAGCTTGTTTAGCGGGAGCTCGAGTTTCACAGATACGCAGTATTTT.

This clonotype was found many times. CDR3 in DNA: TGTGCCAGCAGTTACTCGGGGGCTAGGGACATTCAGTACTTC. Translated: CASSYSGARDIQYF. The chain has TRBV6-5 and TRBJ2-4; D perhaps matches TRBD1 (6 bases). The CDR3 runs 14 residues. V was pared by 0 bases and J by 8 bases, with 11 bases between. Germline CDR1 is MNHEY and CDR2 is SVGAGI.

About this clonotype: This may come from a read error, since a much larger clone is one base off. The conserved phenylalanine or tryptophan normally closing the CDR3 is absent here, so this likely arose from a read error. This chain joins TRBV9 and TRBJ2-7; 8 bases map to TRBD2. The germline V gene encodes CDR1 SGDLS and CDR2 YYNGEE. V was clipped by 3 bases and J by 4 bases; unmatched bases: 9. The CDR3 has 15 residues. Here the CDR3 reads CASSARYERGYEQYL. The CDR3 bases are TGTGCCAGCAGCGCCAGATACGAGCGGGGGTACGAGCAGTACCTC.

V usage is TRBV13 and J usage is TRBJ2-7; perhaps TRBD2 as D (6 bases). This CDR3 is 11 amino acids long. The V end was cut by 5 bases, the J end by 10 bases, with 12 bases between. Looked up from germline, CDR1 is PRHDT and CDR2 is FYEKMQ (reference sequence). CDR3 region: CASSLGGFQYF. In DNA, the CDR3 is TGTGCCAGCAGCCTGGGGGGTTTCCAGTACTTC.

The CDR3 region has the DNA TGTGCCAGCAGCTTATATTGGTCTGAAGCTTTCTTT. It translates to CASSLYWSEAFF. This chain links TRBV11-2 with TRBJ1-1; no definite D call. With 2 bases removed from V and 6 bases from J, the gap between germline ends came to 7 bases. The CDR3 loop spans 12 amino acids. Germline CDR1 reads SGHAT; CDR2 reads FQNNGV.

This clonotype was seen repeatedly, ten times or more. J is TRBJ2-7 and V is TRBV19, with 9 bases that match TRBD2. CDR3 length equals 15 residues. With V trimmed by 2 bases and J by 3 bases, 5 bases remained unmatched. From germline, CDR1 is LNHDA and CDR2 SQIVND (reference sequence). The CDR3 region is CASSIYSGSYYEQYF. The CDR3 DNA is TGTGCCAGTAGTATATATAGCGGGAGTTACTACGAGCAGTACTTC. The whole variable domain, remainder taken from reference TRBV19 and TRBJ2-7, is DGGITQSPKYLFRKEGQNVTLSCEQNLNHDAMYWYRQDPGQGLRLIYYSQIVNDFQKGDIAEGYSVSREKKESFPLTVTSAQKNPTAFYLCASSIYSGSYYEQYFGPGTRLTVT.

Details on this clonotype: This may come from a read error, since a much larger clone is one base off. The V gene is TRBV27, the J gene TRBJ1-1; D uncertain. The CDR3 consists of 11 residues. Germline CDR1 and CDR2: MNHEY and SMNVEV (reference sequence). Trimming pared 8 bases from V and 7 bases from J, leaving 11 bases between. The CDR3 DNA reads as TGTGCCAGCGGTTCTTACGTTGAAGCTTTCTTT. It encodes CASGSYVEAFF.

The chain couples TRBV6-5 to TRBJ2-7, with D unresolved. The CDR3 is 13 amino acids. Germline V gene data show CDR1 as MNHEY and CDR2 as SVGAGI. V was trimmed by 6 bases and J by 6 bases, leaving 15 bases between them. CDR3 DNA sequence: TGTGCCAGCAGACTGCGAACCCCGGGCGAGCAGTACTTC. Translation: CASRLRTPGEQYF.

There are many counts of this clonotype. V gene TRBV5-1 combines with J gene TRBJ1-1; weak D call: TRBD1 (5 bases). Trimming left V 2 bases short and J 4 bases short, with 9 bases between. The CDR3 totals 13 residues. Germline V lookup: CDR1 SGHRS, CDR2 YFSETQ. CDR3 coding DNA: TGCGCCAGCAGCTTAGGGGTCGGCACTGAAGCTTTCTTT. Amino acid sequence: CASSLGVGTEAFF.

At least ten counts were recorded for this clonotype. The chain carries TRBV7-6 and TRBJ2-7; TRBD1 agrees at 8 bases. CDR1 is SGHVS, CDR2 FNYEAQ, per germline. The junction had 5 bases not matched to a gene; V was cut back by 4 bases and J by 3 bases. CDR3 length: 14 amino acids. The CDR3 coding sequence is TGTGCCAGCAGCTCGGGACAGGAGGACTACGAGCAGTACTTC. Residues: CASSSGQEDYEQYF.

As to this clonotype: A read error is likely, as this CDR3 ends without the conserved phenylalanine or tryptophan. The chain has TRBV19 and TRBJ2-4; no firm D call. The CDR3 runs 16 residues. CDR1 and CDR2 (germline): LNHDA, SQIVND (reference sequence). The CDR3, as DNA: TGTGCCAGTAGTATTGGTATGGGAATCAGCAAAGACATTCAGTACCTC. Protein sequence: CASSIGMGISKDIQYL.

There are many counts of this clonotype. The CDR3 protein is CASSIVPVQSSGANVLTF. CDR3 in DNA: TGTGCCAGTAGTATAGTCCCCGTCCAGTCGTCTGGGGCCAACGTCCTGACTTTC. This chain connects TRBV19 to TRBJ2-6; no definite D call. CDR1 and CDR2 from the germline V gene are LNHDA and SQIVND (reference sequence). Trimming stripped 1 base from V and 1 base from J, with 14 bases between. This CDR3 comprises 18 residues.

This clonotype was found many times. The V and J genes are TRBV4-3 and TRBJ2-7, with D tentatively TRBD2 (5 bases). The V gene lost 1 base and the J gene lost 1 base, with 11 bases spanning the gap. Per the germline V gene, CDR1 is LGHNA and CDR2 is YSLEER. The CDR3 is made up of 15 amino acids. In nucleotides, the CDR3 is TGCGCCAGCAGCCAAGGACTATCAGTTTCCTACGAGCAGTACTTC. As protein: CASSQGLSVSYEQYF.

This clonotype came up many times. The DNA of the CDR3 is TGTGCCAGCAGCTCCTGGACAGGAGAGATCTATGGCTACACCTTC. This translates into CASSSWTGEIYGYTF. The chain has TRBV7-2 and TRBJ1-2; 7 nucleotides line up with TRBD1. Germline loops: CDR1 SGHTA, CDR2 FQGNSA. The junction had 9 bases not matched to a gene; V was cut back by 4 bases and J by 4 bases. This CDR3 is built from 15 residues. The variable domain in full, with the rest retrieved from reference TRBV7-2 and TRBJ1-2, is GAGVSQSPSNKVTEKGKDVELRCDPISGHTALYWYRQSLGQGLEFLIYFQGNSAPDKSGLPSDRFSAERTGGSVSTLTIQRTQQEDSAVYLCASSSWTGEIYGYTFGSGTRLTVV.

This clonotype has ten or more counts. V and J are TRBV7-2 and TRBJ1-3; perhaps TRBD1 as D (5 bases). V was shortened by 1 base and J by 5 bases, with 6 bases between the two germline ends. The CDR3 has 13 amino acids. Germline CDR1 is SGHTA and CDR2 is FQGNSA. CDR3 coding DNA: TGTGCCAGCAGCTTAGGGGGCCGAAACACCATATATTTT. This translates into CASSLGGRNTIYF.